This entry is about one T cell receptor beta chain. TCRdb used MiXCR to reprocess the 5' RACE reads, holding one entry per CDR3 protein. The profile shows fewer than 75,000 distinct CDR3 sequences, about 28% of them singletons. The sorted Tregs were CD4+CD25+CD127-/low cells. Germline CDR1 is LNHNV and CDR2 is YYDKDF (reference sequence). This CDR3 has 15 residues. The J segment lost 6 bases and the V segment lost 3 bases, leaving 3 bases of the junction unmatched. This chain uses TRBV15 with TRBJ2-1; 12 bases are a match to TRBD2. This TCR derives from a female donor with breast cancer. The sample taken for sequencing was tumor-infiltrating Tregs sorted from the breast tumor. The CDR3, as DNA: TGTGCCACCAGCAGCTCTAGCGGGAGGGGCAATGAGCAGTTCTTC. Translation: CATSSSSGRGNEQFF.